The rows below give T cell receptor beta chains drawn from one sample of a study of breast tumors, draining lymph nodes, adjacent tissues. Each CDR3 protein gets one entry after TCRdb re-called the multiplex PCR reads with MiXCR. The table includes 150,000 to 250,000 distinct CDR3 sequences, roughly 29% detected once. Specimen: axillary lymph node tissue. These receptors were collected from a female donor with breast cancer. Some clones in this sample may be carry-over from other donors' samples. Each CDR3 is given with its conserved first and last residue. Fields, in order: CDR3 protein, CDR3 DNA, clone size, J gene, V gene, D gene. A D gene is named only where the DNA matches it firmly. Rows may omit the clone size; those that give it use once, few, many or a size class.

cdr3_aa: CSARLAGGGNQETQYF; cdr3_nt: TGCAGTGCTAGACTAGCGGGGGGCGGTAACCAAGAGACCCAGTACTTC; clone_size: many; j_call: TRBJ2-5; v_call: TRBV20-1; d_call: TRBD2
cdr3_aa: CASSDGVSYEQYF; cdr3_nt: TGCGCCAGCAGTGACGGAGTCTCCTACGAGCAGTACTTC; clone_size: .; j_call: TRBJ2-7; v_call: TRBV10-1; d_call: .
cdr3_aa: CASSLRENIQYF; cdr3_nt: TGTGCCAGCAGTCTTAGAGAAAACATTCAGTACTTC; clone_size: .; j_call: TRBJ2-4; v_call: TRBV28; d_call: .
cdr3_aa: CASSSGPGDYGYTF; cdr3_nt: TGTGCCAGCAGTTCGGGTCCGGGAGACTATGGCTACACCTTC; clone_size: many; j_call: TRBJ1-2; v_call: TRBV28; d_call: .
cdr3_aa: CASSFSGLYEQYF; cdr3_nt: TGTGCCAGCAGCTTTAGCGGGCTATACGAGCAGTACTTC; clone_size: many; j_call: TRBJ2-7; v_call: TRBV7-2; d_call: TRBD2
cdr3_aa: CASSQGLGVPVNQPQHF; cdr3_nt: TGCGCCAGCAGCCAAGGGCTGGGGGTCCCGGTCAATCAGCCCCAGCATTTT; clone_size: many; j_call: TRBJ1-5; v_call: TRBV4-1; d_call: .
cdr3_aa: CASSYGDHNYGYTF; cdr3_nt: TGTGCCAGCAGTTACGGAGACCATAACTATGGCTACACCTTC; clone_size: many; j_call: TRBJ1-2; v_call: TRBV6-6; d_call: .
cdr3_aa: CASSASGLYYEQYF; cdr3_nt: TGTGCCAGCAGTGCAAGCGGGCTTTACTACGAGCAGTACTTC; clone_size: .; j_call: TRBJ2-7; v_call: TRBV25-1; d_call: .
cdr3_aa: CARRLDYGYTF; cdr3_nt: TGTGCCAGAAGGTTGGACTATGGCTACACCTTC; clone_size: .; j_call: TRBJ1-2; v_call: TRBV14; d_call: .
cdr3_aa: CASSTVRGETQYF; cdr3_nt: TGTGCCAGCAGCACGGTCCGGGGAGAGACCCAGTACTTC; clone_size: many; j_call: TRBJ2-5; v_call: TRBV14; d_call: .
cdr3_aa: CASNYQETQYF; cdr3_nt: TGTGCCAGCAATTACCAAGAGACCCAGTACTTC; clone_size: many; j_call: TRBJ2-5; v_call: TRBV2; d_call: .
cdr3_aa: CSVETQQGIAKAFF; cdr3_nt: TGCAGCGTTGAAACCCAACAGGGGATTGCGAAAGCTTTCTTT; clone_size: .; j_call: TRBJ1-1; v_call: TRBV29-1; d_call: TRBD1
cdr3_aa: CASSERGISPLHF; cdr3_nt: TGTGCCAGCAGTGAGCGGGGGATCTCACCCCTCCACTTT; clone_size: many; j_call: TRBJ1-6; v_call: TRBV2; d_call: .
cdr3_aa: CSARSSLAYNEQFF; cdr3_nt: TGCAGTGCCAGGTCATCTCTGGCCTACAATGAGCAGTTCTTC; clone_size: many; j_call: TRBJ2-1; v_call: TRBV20-1; d_call: .
cdr3_aa: CASSSGGQPQHF; cdr3_nt: TGTGCCAGCAGCTCCGGCGGTCAGCCCCAGCATTTT; clone_size: many; j_call: TRBJ1-5; v_call: TRBV7-2; d_call: .
cdr3_aa: CSAIGTSNTGELFF; cdr3_nt: TGCAGTGCTATCGGGACTTCGAACACCGGGGAGCTGTTTTTT; clone_size: many; j_call: TRBJ2-2; v_call: TRBV20-1; d_call: .
cdr3_aa: CSARARVAYNEQFF; cdr3_nt: TGCAGTGCCCGGGCCAGGGTAGCCTACAATGAGCAGTTCTTC; clone_size: .; j_call: TRBJ2-1; v_call: TRBV20-1; d_call: .
cdr3_aa: CASSPNSIPYNEQFF; cdr3_nt: TGTGCCAGCAGCCCAAACTCAATCCCCTACAATGAGCAGTTCTTC; clone_size: few; j_call: TRBJ2-1; v_call: TRBV3-1; d_call: .